This T cell receptor beta chain comes out of a study of sequential checkpoint blockade in melanoma. Treatment in this sample: randomized to nivolumab then ipilimumab (arm A) or the reverse (arm B). CDR1 and CDR2 (germline): SGHNT, YENEEA. The junction had 9 bases not matched to a gene; V was cut back by 3 bases and J by 5 bases. This CDR3 comprises 15 residues. Relative to its sample, this clone is medium-sized. Assay used: immunoSEQ multiplex PCR; TCRdb lists only in-frame clones, some missing. The sample carries over 1,500 clones, 15% to 20% recorded once. Source: tumor tissue (inferred from file names), taken from a patient given nivolumab and ipilimumab in sequence. J is TRBJ2-5 and V is TRBV11-3; 7 positions agree with TRBD2. This receptor was taken from a human donor with melanoma. Written as DNA, the CDR3 is TGTGCCAGCAGCTTTTTAACCGGGGGGTTGGAGACCCAGTACTTC. This sequence encodes CASSFLTGGLETQYF.